What follows is one T cell receptor (beta chain) and its context. This sample is part of a study of blood T cell repertoires in COVID-19. Study overall: From the United States, Italy and Spain came samples of acute and convalescent COVID-19.

Participants were aged roughly 18 to 89 years, lived in roughly 23 US areas, and enrolled virtually. Two negative PCRs, clearance, or symptom resolution had been documented for recovered Cohort 3 donors. Here immunoSEQ multiplex PCR was the method, and the copy in TCRdb shows in-frame clones only, minus some. The data hold about 350,000 clones, with about 89% observed a single time. The sample taken for sequencing was PBMCs or T cells enriched from blood (not recorded which). The sequence derives from a woman in her twenties or thirties who had recovered from COVID-19.

CDR3 in DNA: TGTGCCAGCAGCTTACAGGGTTTTAAGGTGACCCAGTACTTC. Its translation: CASSLQGFKVTQYF. The V call is TRBV7-8, the J call TRBJ2-5; possibly TRBD1 for D (5 bases). V was shortened by 2 bases and J by 7 bases, with 14 bases between the two germline ends. The CDR3 has 14 residues. Germline V gene sequence: CDR1 SGHVS, CDR2 FQNEAQ.